Below, 32 T cell receptor beta chains from the same sample are listed, as sequenced in a study of T cell responses to AZD1222 COVID-19 vaccine. Sequencing used immunoSEQ multiplex PCR; TCRdb keeps in-frame clones, though not all of them. The sample has 150,000 to 200,000 clones, over 70% seen once. This specimen was peripheral blood, taken on day 0 of MenACWY control vaccination. These receptors originate from an adult in good health.

This rearrangement joins TRBV6-1 to TRBJ1-2, with unresolved D. The germline CDR1 and CDR2 sequences are MNHNS and SASEGT. This CDR3 is 13 amino acids long. Trimming removed 0 bases from V and 14 bases from J, with 16 bases in between. The CDR3 region is CASSEAINTGRTF. The CDR3 nucleotides read TGTGCCAGCAGTGAAGCAATAAATACCGGGCGGACCTTC.

The chain joins TRBV19 to TRBJ2-7; D assignment may be TRBD1 or TRBD2 (6 bases each). Germline V CDR1 and CDR2: LNHDA, SQIVND (reference sequence). This CDR3 region has 14 residues. V lost 6 bases, J lost 0 bases, and 12 bases lay in between. CDR3 in amino acids: CASRMRDNSYEQYF. The CDR3 nucleotides are TGTGCCAGTAGGATGCGGGACAACTCCTACGAGCAGTACTTC.

This chain joins TRBV16 and TRBJ1-2; D not certain. In germline, CDR1 is KGHSY, CDR2 FQNENV. The CDR3 covers 15 residues. The ends were cut back, 1 base at V and 4 bases at J, with 13 bases in the middle. For the CDR3, the DNA is TGTGCCAGCAGCCAATATTCCGGGAAGAGCTATGGCTACACCTTC. It yields the protein CASSQYSGKSYGYTF.

The rearrangement links TRBV5-6 to TRBJ1-2; D unresolved. The ends were cut back, 2 bases at V and 1 base at J, with 15 bases in the middle. The CDR3 spans 16 residues. In germline, CDR1 is SGHDT, CDR2 YYEEEE. The CDR3 region has the DNA TGTGCCAGCAGCTTTGGATCGGCAATAAGTAACTATGGCTACACCTTC. Encoded protein: CASSFGSAISNYGYTF.

The chain combines TRBV11-2 with TRBJ2-3; 8 nucleotides align to TRBD2. V shed 2 bases and J 3 bases; nucleotides not matched to a gene: 13. The germline CDR1 and CDR2 sequences are SGHAT and FQNNGV. CDR3 length: 18 amino acids. CDR3 bases: TGTGCCAGCAGCTTATTAATAGGATCGGGCGGGAGGACAGATACGCAGTATTTT. This gives the protein CASSLLIGSGGRTDTQYF. Looking up the rest from reference TRBV11-2 and TRBJ2-3 gives the full variable domain: EAGVAQSPRYKIIEKRQSVAFWCNPISGHATLYWYQQILGQGPKLLIQFQNNGVVDDSQLPKDRFSAERLKGVDSTLKIQPAKLEDSAVYLCASSLLIGSGGRTDTQYFGPGTRLTVL.

This rearrangement joins TRBV27 to TRBJ2-7, with D uncertain. V was trimmed by 2 bases and J by 4 bases, leaving 9 bases between them. From germline, CDR1 is MNHEY and CDR2 SMNVEV (reference sequence). This CDR3 is built from 13 residues. The CDR3 coding sequence is TGTGCCAGCAGTTTAGCCCCGGAATACGAGCAGTACTTC. Its translation: CASSLAPEYEQYF.

This chain uses TRBV28 with TRBJ2-3; 9 bases are shared with TRBD1. The germline V gene has CDR1 MDHEN and CDR2 SYDVKM. The CDR3 has 14 amino acids. Germline trimming cut 8 bases from V and 4 bases from J; bases unmatched to any gene: 7. CDR3 protein: CASDTGGAPDTQYF. In DNA form, the CDR3 reads TGTGCCAGCGATACAGGGGGCGCCCCAGATACGCAGTATTTT.

This rearrangement joins TRBV2 to TRBJ1-4; D possibly corresponds to TRBD1 (6 bases). CDR1 SNHLY and CDR2 FYNNEI come from the germline V gene. Trimming removed 6 bases at V and 0 bases at J, with 14 bases between. The CDR3 has 16 amino acids. CDR3 sequence (DNA): TGTGCCAGCAGAGCCGGACAGACCACAACTAATGAAAAACTGTTTTTT. Its protein is CASRAGQTTTNEKLFF.

The chain is built from TRBV5-5 and TRBJ1-2; D is perhaps TRBD1 (5 bases). Germline V CDR1 and CDR2: SGHKS, YYEKEE (reference sequence). Trimming removed 3 bases at V and 4 bases at J, with 10 bases between. The CDR3 is 13 amino acids. The CDR3 DNA sequence: TGTGCCAGCAGCTGGGACGGCTCCTATGGCTACACCTTC. This translates into CASSWDGSYGYTF.

In nucleotides, the CDR3 is TGTGCCTGGAGTGCAATGGACAGGGGAGGTGAAAAACTGTTTTTT. It yields the protein CAWSAMDRGGEKLFF. The genes are TRBV30 and TRBJ1-4, with 9 bases lining up with TRBD1. CDR1 and CDR2 from the germline V gene are GTSNPN and SVGIG (reference sequence). The junction had 7 bases not matched to a gene; V was cut back by 1 base and J by 7 bases. The CDR3 contains 15 residues.

The chain has TRBV6-5 and TRBJ2-2; TRBD1 might be the D (5 bases). Trimming removed 6 bases from V and 6 bases from J, with 14 bases in between. The germline CDR1 and CDR2 sequences are MNHEY and SVGAGI. The CDR3 consists of 14 residues. This CDR3 reads CASRPGRVAGELFF. In nucleotides, the CDR3 is TGTGCCAGCAGGCCAGGGCGAGTCGCCGGGGAGCTGTTTTTT.

V usage is TRBV30 and J usage is TRBJ2-3, with 9 nucleotides matching TRBD2. The CDR3 sequence is 15 residues long. J gave up 0 bases and V 2 bases, and 3 bases lay outside the gene matches. The germline V gene encodes CDR1 GTSNPN and CDR2 SVGIG (reference sequence). The CDR3 DNA reads TGTGCCTGGAGTCCCGGGACTAGCAGCACAGATACGCAGTATTTT. As protein: CAWSPGTSSTDTQYF.

The V call is TRBV6-5, the J call TRBJ2-7; maybe TRBD1 (5 bases). This CDR3 contains 16 residues. Germline CDR1 is MNHEY and CDR2 is SVGAGI. Deletions cut 2 bases from V and 5 bases from J, with 19 bases between. CDR3 region: CASSYAAPNQGDEQYF. CDR3 DNA sequence: TGTGCCAGCAGTTACGCAGCCCCCAACCAGGGCGACGAGCAGTACTTC.

V is TRBV27 and J is TRBJ2-7, with D unclear. Trimming took 3 bases from V and 3 from J, leaving 12 bases between them. This CDR3 contains 14 residues. Germline V gene data show CDR1 as MNHEY and CDR2 as SMNVEV (reference sequence). CDR3 sequence reads: CASSLASKLYEQYF. As DNA, the CDR3 is TGTGCCAGCAGTTTGGCCAGTAAACTCTACGAGCAGTACTTC.

The chain has TRBV4-2 and TRBJ2-2, with 11 nucleotides matching TRBD2. V shed 3 bases, J shed 1 base, and the junction held 13 bases outside the gene matches. Germline lookup yields CDR1 LGHNA and CDR2 YNFKEQ. The CDR3 is 20 residues long. CDR3 in amino acids: CASSHLLGGSGGENTGELFF. As DNA, the CDR3 is TGTGCCAGCAGCCACCTCCTAGGTGGTAGCGGGGGGGAGAACACCGGGGAGCTGTTTTTT.

The V call is TRBV28, the J call TRBJ1-4; no definite D call. Trimming left V 5 bases short and J 0 bases short, with 13 bases between. This CDR3 has 16 residues. CDR1 and CDR2 (germline): MDHEN, SYDVKM. CDR3 DNA: TGTGCCAGCAGTCCCCGGACGGAAGCAACTAATGAAAAACTGTTTTTT. It codes for CASSPRTEATNEKLFF. Based on the CDR3 plus reference TRBV28 and TRBJ1-4, the full variable domain is DVKVTQSSRYLVKRTGEKVFLECVQDMDHENMFWYRQDPGLGLRLIYFSYDVKMKEKGDIPEGYSVSREKKERFSLILESASTNQTSMYLCASSPRTEATNEKLFFGSGTQLSVL.

V gene TRBV6-5 combines with J gene TRBJ2-7; possible D gene TRBD1, 5 bases. Germline CDR1 and CDR2: MNHEY and SVGAGI. Deletions cut 8 bases from V and 1 base from J, with 12 bases between. This CDR3 contains 13 residues. The CDR3 coding sequence is TGTGCCAGCCGGACACTCGCTTCCTACGAGCAGTACTTC. It translates to CASRTLASYEQYF.

The gene calls are TRBV28 and TRBJ1-2; D is ambiguous. Per germline, CDR1 MDHEN and CDR2 SYDVKM. CDR3 length: 10 amino acids. The V gene lost 6 bases and the J gene lost 6 bases, with 5 bases spanning the gap. The CDR3 loop reads CASSLNGYTF. In nucleotides, the CDR3 is TGTGCCAGCAGCTTAAATGGCTACACCTTC.

This chain connects TRBV12-3 or TRBV12-4 to TRBJ1-6; 9 nucleotides agree with TRBD1. This CDR3 spans 13 amino acids. V gave up 7 bases and J gave up 10 bases; unmatched junction bases: 5. CDR3 sequence (DNA): TGTGCCAGCACGGGACAGGGAAACTCACCCCTCCACTTT. As protein: CASTGQGNSPLHF.

The V and J genes are TRBV10-3 and TRBJ2-2; the D gene is possibly TRBD1 (6 bases). The CDR3 runs 15 residues. Germline CDR1 is ENHRY and CDR2 is SYGVKD. Trimming left V 6 bases short and J 7 bases short, with 18 bases between. CDR3 DNA: TGTGCCATCAGCCGGACCGTCCAGGGGAACGGGGAGCTGTTTTTT. Residues: CAISRTVQGNGELFF.

This chain uses TRBV5-1 with TRBJ1-2, with D perhaps matching TRBD1 (6 bases). Trimming removed 3 bases at V and 2 bases at J, with 8 bases between. CDR3 size: 13 residues. From germline, CDR1 is SGHRS and CDR2 YFSETQ. CDR3 DNA sequence: TGCGCCAGCAGCTCGACAGGAAACTATGGCTACACCTTC. Translated, it gives CASSSTGNYGYTF.

Of note for this clone: One junction end does not reproduce the germline sequence, and a read error may be involved. The chain couples TRBV5-1 to TRBJ2-1; D remains unclear. CDR3 length equals 13 residues. Germline V gene lookup returns CDR1 SGHRS and CDR2 YFSETQ. In nucleotides, the CDR3 is TGCGCCAGCAACTTGGCTGACTACAATGAGCAGTTCTTC. Protein: CASNLADYNEQFF.

This clone came up a few times. CDR3: CASSLGQGIQPQHF. The CDR3 DNA reads TGTGCCAGCAGTTTGGGACAGGGGATCCAGCCCCAGCATTTT. The chain is built from TRBV27 and TRBJ1-5; 10 positions match TRBD1. Germline loops: CDR1 MNHEY, CDR2 SMNVEV (reference sequence). The CDR3 covers 14 residues. The ends lost 3 bases at V and 7 bases at J; junction bases unmatched: 3.

J is TRBJ2-3 and V is TRBV19; TRBD1 agrees at 9 bases. The CDR3 totals 16 residues. Germline V gene lookup returns CDR1 LNHDA and CDR2 SQIVND (reference sequence). V lost 6 bases and J lost 0; bases outside the gene matches: 7. CDR3 region: CASRIGTGLSTDTQYF. The CDR3 coding sequence is TGTGCCAGTAGGATCGGGACAGGGCTGAGCACAGATACGCAGTATTTT.

The genes are TRBV6-6 and TRBJ1-5; D may be TRBD1 (6 bases). Between the trimmed V and J ends, which lost 2 bases and 2 bases, there was a span of 13 bases. The V gene's germline CDR1 is MNHNY and CDR2 SVGAGI (reference sequence). The length of the CDR3 is 16 residues. CDR3 in amino acids: CASSYEQGEGNQPQHF. The CDR3 DNA sequence: TGTGCCAGCAGTTACGAACAGGGAGAGGGCAATCAGCCCCAGCATTTT.

The gene calls are TRBV2 and TRBJ1-1; TRBD1 might be the D (5 bases). Deletions cut 8 bases from V and 1 base from J, with 14 bases between. Germline CDR1 SNHLY, CDR2 FYNNEI. This CDR3 is built from 14 residues. The CDR3 spells CASPGRLANTEAFF. Written as DNA, the CDR3 is TGTGCCAGCCCGGGACGGCTAGCGAACACTGAAGCTTTCTTT. Full variable domain (missing parts from reference TRBV2 and TRBJ1-1): EPEVTQTPSHQVTQMGQEVILRCVPISNHLYFYWYRQILGQKVEFLVSFYNNEISEKSEIFDDQFSVERPDGSNFTLKIRSTKLEDSAMYFCASPGRLANTEAFFGQGTRLTVV.

The table lists this clone with a count of one. V is TRBV21-1 and J is TRBJ1-1. TRBV21-1 corresponds to a pseudogene. The length of the CDR3 is 14 residues. The CDR3 DNA follows: TGTGCCAGCACCGTCAATTGGGGGAGCACTGAAGCTTTCTTT. It is translated as CASTVNWGSTEAFF.

The V call is TRBV30, the J call TRBJ2-1; 12 nucleotides line up with TRBD2. In germline, CDR1 is GTSNPN, CDR2 SVGIG (reference sequence). V gave up 2 bases and J gave up 6 bases; unmatched junction bases: 2. The CDR3 is made up of 14 amino acids. CDR3 sequence: CAWSLTSGSNEQFF. CDR3 in DNA: TGTGCCTGGAGTTTGACTAGCGGGAGCAATGAGCAGTTCTTC.

In the case of this clone: A read error may produce the germline difference seen at one junction end. This chain connects TRBV6-2 or TRBV6-3 to TRBJ2-3; D possibly uses TRBD1 or TRBD2 (5 bases each). The CDR3 is 11 residues long. The V gene's germline CDR1 is MNHEY and CDR2 SVGEGT. The CDR3 DNA reads as TGTGCCAGCAGTACCGGGACCTATGTTAATTTT. Residues: CASSTGTYVNF.

The rearrangement joins TRBV7-9 to TRBJ2-3; 8 bases map to TRBD1. The germline CDR1 and CDR2 sequences are SEHNR and FQNEAQ (reference sequence). The J segment lost 7 bases and the V segment lost 1 base, leaving 7 bases of the junction unmatched. The CDR3 has 15 residues. CDR3 DNA: TGTGCCAGCAGCTTAGGACAGGGGAGGTCAAATACGCAGTATTTT. It yields the protein CASSLGQGRSNTQYF.

This chain connects TRBV27 to TRBJ2-6; D is unresolved. From germline, CDR1 is MNHEY and CDR2 SMNVEV (reference sequence). With 5 bases removed from V and 2 bases from J, the gap between germline ends came to 10 bases. This CDR3 spans 15 amino acids. CDR3 sequence (DNA): TGTGCCAGCAGTCCGTTCGTGGCTGGGGCCAACGTCCTGACTTTC. Its protein is CASSPFVAGANVLTF. The whole variable domain, remainder taken from reference TRBV27 and TRBJ2-6, is EAQVTQNPRYLITVTGKKLTVTCSQNMNHEYMSWYRQDPGLGLRQIYYSMNVEVTDKGDVPEGYKVSRKEKRNFPLILESPSPNQTSLYFCASSPFVAGANVLTFGAGSRLTVL.

The chain is built from TRBV6-5 and TRBJ2-7; 7 bases line up with TRBD1. CDR1 is MNHEY, CDR2 SVGAGI, per germline. The CDR3 spans 15 residues. Unmatched junction bases numbered 13, after V lost 9 bases and J lost 2 bases. The CDR3 DNA sequence: TGTGCCAGTAAAACAGGGACAGCCCTTCCCTACGAGCAGTACTTC. This sequence encodes CASKTGTALPYEQYF.